This TCR beta chain stems from a study of blood T cell repertoires in COVID-19. Study-level background: Samples came from the United States, Italy and Spain, spanning acute and convalescent COVID-19. The cDNA or gDNA used as material had been derived from T cells, B-cell-depleted T cells, or PBMCs.

V lost 0 bases and J lost 8, with 14 bases in between. Germline-derived CDR1 and CDR2 are SGHRS and YFSETQ. CDR3 size: 14 residues. Original data processing: It was from reference gene primer amplification that nucleated cell counts were estimated. Clones were read by immunoSEQ multiplex PCR, and TCRdb kept only the in-frame ones, dropping some. V, J and clone size are those of that table, while D and trimming were read from the DNA. Found here are 190,000 or so clones, roughly 90% of them singletons; the top ten hold roughly 6.7%. The sequencing sample was made of peripheral blood. The chain employs TRBV5-1 and TRBJ1-2; D may be TRBD1 (6 bases). The source of this sequence is a man aged 40-49 years with acute or convalescent COVID-19. The CDR3 sequence is CASSLAGQGWGYTF. CDR3 nucleotides: TGCGCCAGCAGCTTGGCCGGTCAGGGGTGGGGCTACACCTTC.